Sequencing of this T cell receptor (beta chain) was carried out in a study of T cells in Graves' hyperthyroidism and ophthalmopathy. Regions amplified from RNA transcripts were the TCR beta CDR3 regions. HTBI primers were the set used in a first-round RT-PCR of the TCR CDR3. TCRdb re-analysed the multiplex PCR reads in MiXCR, keeping a single row per CDR3 protein. Seen here are more than 350,000 distinct CDR3 sequences, 15% observed once, and the top ten hold approximately 32%. Notes on this clonotype: As yet, its antigen is unknown.

Study-level points and caveats: Ophthalmopathy got predicted by the model a median approximately 6 months before its onset.

This sequence originates from a woman in her twenties or thirties with Graves' hyperthyroidism. Material for sequencing was blood.

CDR3: CASSYGSEGTQYF. Here the CDR3 DNA reads TGTGCCAGCAGTTACGGCTCCGAGGGGACCCAGTACTTC. The chain links TRBV6-2 or TRBV6-3 to TRBJ2-5, with D possibly being TRBD2 (5 bases). This CDR3 has 13 amino acids. The germline V gene encodes CDR1 MNHEY and CDR2 SVGEGT. Trimming removed 2 bases at V and 7 bases at J, with 11 bases between.